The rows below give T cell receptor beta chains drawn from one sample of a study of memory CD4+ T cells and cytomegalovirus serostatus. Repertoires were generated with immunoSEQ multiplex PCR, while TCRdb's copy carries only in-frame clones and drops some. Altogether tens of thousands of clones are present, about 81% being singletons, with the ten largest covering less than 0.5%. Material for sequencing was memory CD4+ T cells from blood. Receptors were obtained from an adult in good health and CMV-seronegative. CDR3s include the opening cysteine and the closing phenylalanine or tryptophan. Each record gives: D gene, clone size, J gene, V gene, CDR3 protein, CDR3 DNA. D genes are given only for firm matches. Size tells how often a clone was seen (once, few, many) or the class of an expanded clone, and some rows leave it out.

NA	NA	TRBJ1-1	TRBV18	CASSMSSNTEAFF	TGTGCCAGCTCAATGTCCTCGAACACTGAAGCTTTCTTT
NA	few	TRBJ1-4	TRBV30	CAWSIDLQILFF	TGTGCCTGGAGTATAGATCTACAGATACTGTTTTTT
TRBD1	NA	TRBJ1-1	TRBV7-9	CASSLAHPGQGGNTEAFF	TGTGCCAGCAGCTTAGCGCACCCGGGACAGGGCGGGAACACTGAAGCTTTCTTT
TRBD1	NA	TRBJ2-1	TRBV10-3	CAIRGSGTGDYNEQFF	TGTGCCATCAGGGGGTCTGGGACAGGGGACTACAATGAGCAGTTCTTC
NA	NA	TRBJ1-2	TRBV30	CAWSVGSQTLSYGYTF	TGTGCCTGGAGTGTGGGCTCCCAAACCCTTTCCTATGGCTACACCTTC
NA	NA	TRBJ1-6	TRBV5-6	CASSLVIQGGKSPLHF	TGTGCCAGCAGCTTGGTCATCCAGGGAGGGAAGTCACCCCTCCACTTT
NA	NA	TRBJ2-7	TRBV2	CASSEGGYEQYF	TGTGCCAGCAGTGAAGGGGGTTACGAGCAGTACTTC
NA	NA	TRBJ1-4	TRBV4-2	CASSPEGGEKLFF	TGTGCCAGCAGCCCAGAGGGGGGGGAAAAACTGTTTTTT
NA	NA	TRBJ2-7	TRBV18	CASSPREDYEQYF	TGTGCCAGCTCACCACGGGAGGACTACGAGCAGTACTTC
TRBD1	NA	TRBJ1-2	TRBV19	CASSATGGGYGYTF	TGTGCCAGTAGTGCGACAGGGGGAGGCTATGGCTACACCTTC
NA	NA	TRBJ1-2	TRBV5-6	CASSLGQFGGYTF	TGTGCCAGCAGCTTGGGACAGTTTGGCGGCTACACCTTC
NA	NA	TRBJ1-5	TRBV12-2	CASRLVAADSNQPQHF	TGTGCAAGTCGCTTAGTGGCGGCCGATAGCAATCAGCCCCAGCATTTT
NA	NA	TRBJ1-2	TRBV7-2	CASSFRGSYGYTF	TGTGCCAGCAGCTTTAGGGGTTCTTATGGCTACACCTTC
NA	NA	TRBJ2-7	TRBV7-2	CASSSQAREQYF	TGTGCCAGCAGCTCACAGGCCCGGGAGCAGTACTTC
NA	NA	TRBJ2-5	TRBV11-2	CASSASTSAQYF	TGTGCCAGCAGCGCTTCGACCTCGGCCCAGTACTTC
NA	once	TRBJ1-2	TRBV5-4	CASSLGRDYGYTF	TGTGCCAGCAGCTTGGGTAGGGATTATGGCTACACCTTC
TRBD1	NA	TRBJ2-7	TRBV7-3	CASSLGPGGTYEQYF	TGTGCCAGCAGCTTAGGTCCAGGGGGTACGTACGAGCAGTACTTC
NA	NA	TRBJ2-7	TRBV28	CASSSRRPSSYEQYF	TGTGCCAGCAGTTCACGACGTCCTAGCTCCTACGAGCAGTACTTC
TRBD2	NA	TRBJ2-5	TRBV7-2	CASSPRGGGEETQYF	TGTGCCAGCAGCCCCAGGGGCGGGGGGGAAGAGACCCAGTACTTC
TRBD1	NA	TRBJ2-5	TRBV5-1	CASSSGQYSKGFQETQYF	TGCGCCAGCAGCTCGGGACAGTACAGTAAGGGGTTTCAAGAGACCCAGTACTTC
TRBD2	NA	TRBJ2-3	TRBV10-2	CASSLTSGTDTQYF	TGCGCCAGCAGCCTCACTAGCGGCACAGATACGCAGTATTTT
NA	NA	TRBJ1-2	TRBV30	CAWSVKLYGYTF	TGTGCCTGGAGTGTTAAACTCTATGGCTACACCTTC
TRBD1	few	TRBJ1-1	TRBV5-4	CASSYQGGDTEAFF	TGTGCCAGCAGCTACCAGGGGGGGGACACTGAAGCTTTCTTT
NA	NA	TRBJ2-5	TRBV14	CASSQGARSETQYF	TGTGCCAGCAGCCAAGGGGCGCGATCAGAGACCCAGTACTTC
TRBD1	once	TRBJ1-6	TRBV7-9	CASSTGTGTNSPLHF	TGTGCCAGCAGCACAGGGACAGGGACCAATTCACCCCTCCACTTT